Each of the 30 T cell receptor beta chains below was sequenced from the same sample in a study of control samples from healthy donors and cancer patients. Clones were read by immunoSEQ multiplex PCR, and TCRdb kept only the in-frame ones, dropping some. The sample yields 130,000 or so clones, 75% to 95% seen once. The specimen sequenced was blood. The receptors here all came from a man aged 18-30 years in good health.

The chain is built from TRBV29-1 and TRBJ1-1; no clear D. The CDR3 runs 13 residues. Germline CDR1 is SQVTM and CDR2 is ANQGSEA. Trimming stripped 0 bases from V and 2 bases from J, with 7 bases between. The CDR3 loop reads CSVEEHSNTEAFF. For the CDR3, the DNA is TGCAGCGTTGAAGAGCATTCAAACACTGAAGCTTTCTTT.

The CDR3 here is CASSSGTGGEQYF. CDR3 DNA sequence: TGTGCCAGCAGTTCCGGGACAGGGGGTGAGCAGTACTTC. The V call is TRBV12-3 or TRBV12-4, the J call TRBJ2-7, with 11 bases aligning to TRBD1. This CDR3 is built from 13 residues. Trimming cost V 4 bases and J 7 bases; bases outside gene matches: 3.

The chain uses TRBV29-1 and TRBJ1-1; 7 bases match TRBD1. CDR1 and CDR2 (germline): SQVTM, ANQGSEA. There are 13 residues in the CDR3. V shed 6 bases and J 0 bases; nucleotides not matched to a gene: 4. In DNA form, the CDR3 reads TGCAGCGTAAATGACAGGGTGAACACTGAAGCTTTCTTT. Protein product: CSVNDRVNTEAFF.

V gene TRBV6-5 combines with J gene TRBJ2-3; possible D gene TRBD1, 5 bases. The CDR3 sequence is 14 residues long. Germline lookup yields CDR1 MNHEY and CDR2 SVGAGI. V shed 6 bases and J shed 3 bases, with 13 bases lying between them. CDR3 in DNA: TGTGCCAGCAGCCACCCAGGGAAGACAGATACGCAGTATTTT. This encodes CASSHPGKTDTQYF.

J is TRBJ2-3 and V is TRBV28, with 9 bases identical to TRBD2. Per germline, CDR1 MDHEN and CDR2 SYDVKM. CDR3 length: 18 residues. V shed 7 bases, J shed 1 base, and the junction held 15 bases outside the gene matches. DNA of the CDR3: TGTGCCAGCACCGGGTTGTTGTTGCGGGGGGGCGGCACAGATACGCAGTATTTT. Translation: CASTGLLLRGGGTDTQYF.

The J gene is TRBJ1-6, the V gene TRBV5-1; D might be TRBD1 (5 bases). V was pared by 4 bases and J by 9 bases, with 17 bases between. CDR3 size: 15 residues. Germline V CDR1 and CDR2: SGHRS, YFSETQ. This chain's CDR3 is CASSPREGLGSPLHF. The CDR3 nucleotides are TGCGCCAGCAGCCCGCGGGAGGGGTTAGGTTCACCCCTCCACTTT.

This chain links TRBV6-5 with TRBJ2-5; D possibly corresponds to TRBD2 (7 bases). Deletions cut 5 bases from V and 4 bases from J, with 14 bases between. Germline-derived CDR1 and CDR2 are MNHEY and SVGAGI. The CDR3 has 14 amino acids. The CDR3 region is CASSPGGARETQYF. The CDR3 DNA is TGTGCCAGCAGTCCGGGGGGCGCCCGAGAGACCCAGTACTTC.

This rearrangement joins TRBV2 to TRBJ1-1, with D uncertain. The CDR3 spans 10 residues. The germline V gene has CDR1 SNHLY and CDR2 FYNNEI. V was shortened by 6 bases and J by 6 bases, with 5 bases between the two germline ends. The CDR3 loop reads CASRGSEAFF. The DNA for the CDR3 is TGTGCCAGCAGGGGTTCTGAAGCTTTCTTT.

The chain couples TRBV19 to TRBJ1-5; 11 nucleotides align to TRBD1. The CDR3 covers 20 residues. The junction had 16 bases not matched to a gene; V was cut back by 6 bases and J by 0 bases. From germline, CDR1 is LNHDA and CDR2 SQIVND (reference sequence). The DNA for the CDR3 is TGTGCCAGTAGCACCATACGGCCGGGACAGGGGGAATATAGCAATCAGCCCCAGCATTTT. Translated, it gives CASSTIRPGQGEYSNQPQHF.

This clone was recorded a few times. V is TRBV5-6 and J is TRBJ1-6; no reliable D call. The CDR3 contains 14 residues. The V end was cut by 1 base, the J end by 8 bases, with 10 bases between. Germline V gene lookup returns CDR1 SGHDT and CDR2 YYEEEE. In DNA form, the CDR3 reads TGTGCCAGCAGCTTGCGGGGTACAGATTCACCCCTCCACTTT. Protein: CASSLRGTDSPLHF.

This rearrangement joins TRBV4-3 to TRBJ2-5; TRBD2 is a possible D gene (6 bases). Trimming left V 0 bases short and J 4 bases short, with 12 bases between. There are 15 residues in the CDR3. Germline CDR1 and CDR2: LGHNA and YSLEER. The CDR3 nucleotides read TGCGCCAGCAGCCAAGATGTGGGGAGGCGAGAGACCCAGTACTTC. Encoded protein: CASSQDVGRRETQYF.

This clone was seen just once. The chain employs TRBV2 and TRBJ1-6; D is ambiguous. V gave up 6 bases and J gave up 6 bases, with 15 bases separating them. There are 15 residues in the CDR3. Germline CDR1 is SNHLY and CDR2 is FYNNEI. CDR3 in amino acids: CASRFSGLINSPLHF. The CDR3 DNA follows: TGTGCCAGCAGGTTCTCTGGGTTAATTAATTCACCCCTCCACTTT.

The V call is TRBV2, the J call TRBJ2-3; perhaps TRBD1 as D (5 bases). CDR1 is SNHLY and CDR2 is FYNNEI in the germline V gene. The length of the CDR3 is 13 residues. V was pared by 4 bases and J by 0 bases, with 5 bases between. For the CDR3, the DNA is TGTGCCAGCAGTGGACAGAGCACAGATACGCAGTATTTT. It yields the protein CASSGQSTDTQYF.

This rearrangement joins TRBV5-5 to TRBJ1-5; D gene uncertain. Germline V gene lookup returns CDR1 SGHKS and CDR2 YYEKEE (reference sequence). V dropped 3 bases and J dropped 1 base, with 14 bases sitting between them. The CDR3 contains 16 residues. The CDR3 nucleotides are TGTGCCAGCAGCTCAGGAAGTCAAATAAGCAATCAGCCCCAGCATTTT. Protein sequence: CASSSGSQISNQPQHF.

The chain uses TRBV19 and TRBJ1-2; 10 bases match TRBD1. V was pared by 5 bases and J by 4 bases, with 7 bases of the junction left unmatched. CDR3 length: 15 residues. Germline V gene data show CDR1 as LNHDA and CDR2 as SQIVND (reference sequence). The CDR3 DNA follows: TGTGCCAGTAGTCCCGGGACAGGGGAGACCTATGGCTACACCTTC. It specifies CASSPGTGETYGYTF. Supplemented by reference TRBV19 and TRBJ1-2, the full variable domain reads DGGITQSPKYLFRKEGQNVTLSCEQNLNHDAMYWYRQDPGQGLRLIYYSQIVNDFQKGDIAEGYSVSREKKESFPLTVTSAQKNPTAFYLCASSPGTGETYGYTFGSGTRLTVV.

This chain joins TRBV28 and TRBJ2-7, with TRBD1 matching 9 bases. After removal of 5 bases from V and 5 bases from J, the junction contained 10 bases not matched to a gene. The CDR3 has 15 residues. The V gene's germline CDR1 is MDHEN and CDR2 SYDVKM. The CDR3 protein is CASSTPGTGSNEQYF. CDR3 in DNA: TGTGCCAGCAGTACCCCCGGGACAGGGTCCAACGAGCAGTACTTC. Full variable domain (remainder filled in from reference TRBV28 and TRBJ2-7): DVKVTQSSRYLVKRTGEKVFLECVQDMDHENMFWYRQDPGLGLRLIYFSYDVKMKEKGDIPEGYSVSREKKERFSLILESASTNQTSMYLCASSTPGTGSNEQYFGPGTRLTVT.

This chain uses TRBV9 with TRBJ2-1; 7 bases are shared with TRBD2. The CDR3 spans 13 residues. The V segment lost 2 bases and the J segment 8 bases; nucleotides outside the gene matches: 4. Germline-derived CDR1 and CDR2 are SGDLS and YYNGEE. The CDR3 loop is CASSVRRGDEQFF. The CDR3 nucleotides read TGTGCCAGCAGCGTGAGACGGGGGGATGAGCAGTTCTTC.

The gene calls are TRBV11-2 and TRBJ2-7, with 8 nucleotides matching TRBD1. CDR1 is SGHAT, CDR2 FQNNGV, per germline. V lost 8 bases and J lost 2; bases outside the gene matches: 5. This CDR3 is built from 13 residues. The CDR3 sequence: CASQDRDAYEQYF. The DNA for the CDR3 is TGTGCCAGCCAGGACAGGGATGCCTACGAGCAGTACTTC.

This chain connects TRBV12-3 or TRBV12-4 to TRBJ1-2, with D unclear. CDR3 length equals 13 residues. V was cut by 8 bases and J by 0 bases, with 10 bases left in between. CDR3 sequence: CASGQEANYGYTF. In DNA form, the CDR3 reads TGTGCCAGCGGCCAGGAAGCTAACTATGGCTACACCTTC.

The rearrangement uses TRBV7-3 and TRBJ2-7; D gene ambiguous. Germline values: CDR1 SGHTA, CDR2 FQGTGA. The V end was cut by 4 bases, the J end by 4 bases, with 11 bases between. CDR3 length: 13 residues. The CDR3 DNA sequence: TGTGCCAGCAGCTCCGGACCCCAGTACGAGCAGTACTTC. As protein: CASSSGPQYEQYF.

V and J are TRBV30 and TRBJ1-5, with 10 positions matching TRBD1. The J segment lost 2 bases and the V segment lost 5 bases, leaving 3 bases of the junction unmatched. From germline, CDR1 is GTSNPN and CDR2 SVGIG (reference sequence). There are 14 residues in the CDR3. As DNA, the CDR3 is TGTGCCTGGGGACAGGGGGACGGCAATCAGCCCCAGCATTTT. Translated: CAWGQGDGNQPQHF.

This clone was counted a single time. This rearrangement joins TRBV27 to TRBJ1-6; TRBD1 matches at 8 bases. Germline assignment: CDR1 MNHEY and CDR2 SMNVEV (reference sequence). The V gene end was trimmed by 1 base and the J gene end by 7 bases; junction bases not matched to a gene: 3. The CDR3 extends over 15 amino acids. The CDR3 bases are TGTGCCAGCAGTTTATATGCAGGGGGCAATTCACCCCTCCACTTT. This gives the protein CASSLYAGGNSPLHF.

This clone was observed once. This chain joins TRBV7-6 and TRBJ2-3; possible D gene TRBD2, 5 bases. Germline V lookup: CDR1 SGHVS, CDR2 FNYEAQ. CDR3 length equals 14 residues. V was pared by 0 bases and J by 6 bases, with 10 bases between. CDR3 sequence (DNA): TGTGCCAGCAGCTTAGCAGGTGGGGAGGATACGCAGTATTTT. Amino acid sequence: CASSLAGGEDTQYF.

The chain has TRBV4-3 and TRBJ2-7, with 7 bases that match TRBD2. Germline values: CDR1 LGHNA, CDR2 YSLEER. After removal of 4 bases from V and 0 bases from J, the junction contained 15 bases not matched to a gene. The CDR3 totals 18 residues. CDR3 amino acids: CASSPKVGGGPGSYEQYF. CDR3 in DNA: TGCGCCAGCAGCCCCAAGGTGGGGGGAGGGCCGGGCTCCTACGAGCAGTACTTC.

The table lists this clone with a few counts. The rearrangement uses TRBV4-1 and TRBJ1-6; D ambiguous. CDR1 MGHRA and CDR2 YSYEKL come from the germline V gene. V was pared by 4 bases and J by 0 bases, with 10 bases between. CDR3 length equals 16 residues. CDR3 in amino acids: CASSLDESSYNSPLHF. CDR3 DNA sequence: TGCGCCAGCAGCCTTGATGAGAGCTCCTATAATTCACCCCTCCACTTT.

The rearrangement uses TRBV7-9 and TRBJ1-4, with TRBD1 as a possible D gene (5 bases). The CDR3 contains 13 residues. V lost 8 bases to trimming and J lost 7 bases, with 14 bases between them. CDR1 and CDR2 (germline): SEHNR, FQNEAQ (reference sequence). The CDR3 nucleotides read TGTGCCAGCCTCCCGATAACAGGTGAAAAACTGTTTTTT. Its translation: CASLPITGEKLFF.

This chain uses TRBV2 with TRBJ1-2, with 7 bases lining up with TRBD1. The CDR3 contains 14 residues. The ends lost 4 bases at V and 4 bases at J; junction bases unmatched: 6. CDR1 SNHLY and CDR2 FYNNEI come from the germline V gene. The CDR3 sequence is CASSARTGGYGYTF. The CDR3 DNA reads TGTGCCAGCAGTGCCCGGACAGGCGGCTATGGCTACACCTTC.

This clone showed up just a few times. V and J are TRBV5-1 and TRBJ1-5; TRBD1 matches at 12 bases. This CDR3 region has 15 residues. The V gene end was trimmed by 2 bases and the J gene end by 5 bases; junction bases not matched to a gene: 2. Per germline, CDR1 SGHRS and CDR2 YFSETQ. CDR3 in DNA: TGCGCCAGCAGCTTCGGGACAGGGGGCTATCAGCCCCAGCATTTT. Amino acid sequence: CASSFGTGGYQPQHF.

The chain has TRBV4-1 and TRBJ1-2; no definite D call. Germline-derived CDR1 and CDR2 are MGHRA and YSYEKL. Trimming took off 3 bases at V and 8 bases at J, with 7 bases between the two ends. There are 11 residues in the CDR3. In DNA form, the CDR3 reads TGCGCCAGCAGCCAGACCGGAGGCTACACCTTC. It specifies CASSQTGGYTF.

The V gene is TRBV2, the J gene TRBJ1-2, with a tentative D call TRBD1 (5 bases). V was trimmed by 3 bases and J by 5 bases, leaving 16 bases between them. The V gene's germline CDR1 is SNHLY and CDR2 FYNNEI. This CDR3 has 15 residues. The CDR3 sequence is CASSEESQGLYGYTF. For the CDR3, the DNA is TGTGCCAGCAGTGAGGAGTCGCAGGGTTTATATGGCTACACCTTC. The whole variable domain, remainder taken from reference TRBV2 and TRBJ1-2, is EPEVTQTPSHQVTQMGQEVILRCVPISNHLYFYWYRQILGQKVEFLVSFYNNEISEKSEIFDDQFSVERPDGSNFTLKIRSTKLEDSAMYFCASSEESQGLYGYTFGSGTRLTVV.